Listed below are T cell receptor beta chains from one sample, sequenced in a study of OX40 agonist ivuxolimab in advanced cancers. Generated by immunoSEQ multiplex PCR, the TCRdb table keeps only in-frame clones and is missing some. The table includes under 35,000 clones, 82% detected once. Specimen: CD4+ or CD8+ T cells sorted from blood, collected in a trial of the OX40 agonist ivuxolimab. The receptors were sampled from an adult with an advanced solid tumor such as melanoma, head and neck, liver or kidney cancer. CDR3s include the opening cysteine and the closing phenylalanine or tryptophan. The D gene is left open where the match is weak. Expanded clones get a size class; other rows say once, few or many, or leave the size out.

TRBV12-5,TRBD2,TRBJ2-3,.,CASGLVLAGAVTDTQYF,TGTGCTAGTGGTTTGGTCCTAGCGGGAGCTGTCACAGATACGCAGTATTTT
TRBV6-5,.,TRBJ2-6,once,CASSYSPGANVLTF,TGTGCCAGCAGTTACTCGCCCGGGGCCAACGTCCTGACTTTC
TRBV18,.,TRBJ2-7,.,CASSPPPLYEQYF,TGTGCCAGCTCACCACCCCCACTCTACGAGCAGTACTTC
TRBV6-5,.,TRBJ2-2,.,CASKVGGRTGELFF,TGTGCCAGCAAGGTGGGAGGTAGGACCGGGGAGCTGTTTTTT
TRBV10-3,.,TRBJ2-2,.,CAISVGGPTNTGELFF,TGTGCCATCAGTGTCGGCGGACCGACGAACACCGGGGAGCTGTTTTTT
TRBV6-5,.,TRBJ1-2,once,CASSYADSARGYTF,TGTGCCAGCAGTTACGCGGATTCGGCGCGGGGCTACACCTTC
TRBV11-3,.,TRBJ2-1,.,CASSLDGENSYNEQFF,TGTGCCAGCAGCTTAGATGGGGAGAACTCCTACAATGAGCAGTTCTTC
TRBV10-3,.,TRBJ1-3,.,CAISPGFSPGNTIYF,TGTGCCATCTCCCCAGGATTCAGCCCTGGAAACACCATATATTTT
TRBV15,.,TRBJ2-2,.,CATSRAQEAGELFF,TGTGCCACCAGCAGAGCTCAGGAGGCCGGGGAGCTGTTTTTT
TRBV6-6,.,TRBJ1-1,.,CASSYSPWNTEAFF,TGTGCCAGCAGTTACTCCCCGTGGAACACTGAAGCTTTCTTT
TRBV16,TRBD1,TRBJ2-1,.,CASSQGTANEQFF,TGTGCCAGCAGCCAAGGGACAGCGAATGAGCAGTTCTTC
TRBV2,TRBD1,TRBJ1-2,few,CASSIQGVGGYTF,TGTGCCAGCAGTATCCAGGGGGTTGGTGGCTACACCTTC
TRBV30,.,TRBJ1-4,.,CAWTSDSRSGKLFF,TGTGCCTGGACCTCCGACAGCCGCTCCGGGAAACTGTTTTTT
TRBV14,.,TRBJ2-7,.,CASSQYNRGHEQYF,TGTGCCAGCAGCCAGTACAACCGAGGTCACGAGCAGTACTTC
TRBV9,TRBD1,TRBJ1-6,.,CASSVGQGVGSPLHF,TGTGCCAGCAGCGTAGGACAGGGGGTAGGTTCACCCCTCCACTTT
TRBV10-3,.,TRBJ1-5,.,CAISVDGDNQPQHF,TGTGCCATCAGCGTTGACGGGGACAATCAGCCCCAGCATTTT
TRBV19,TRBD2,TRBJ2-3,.,CASSMLAGAYTDTQYF,TGTGCCAGTAGTATGCTAGCGGGAGCCTACACAGATACGCAGTATTTT
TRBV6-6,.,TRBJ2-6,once,CASSYSEDGANVLTF,TGTGCCAGCAGTTACTCGGAGGATGGGGCCAACGTCCTGACTTTC
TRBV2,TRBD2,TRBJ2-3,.,CASSDLAGGSSTDTQYF,TGTGCCAGCAGTGATCTAGCGGGGGGGTCTAGCACAGATACGCAGTATTTT
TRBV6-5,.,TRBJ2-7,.,CASSYRRGNEQYF,TGTGCCAGCAGTTACCGCCGGGGCAACGAGCAGTACTTC
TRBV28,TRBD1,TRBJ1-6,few,CASRITGGWNSPLHF,TGTGCCAGCAGAATTACAGGGGGCTGGAATTCACCCCTCCACTTT
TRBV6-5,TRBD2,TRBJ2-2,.,CASRGLAGNTGELFF,TGTGCCAGCAGAGGACTAGCGGGTAACACCGGGGAGCTGTTTTTT
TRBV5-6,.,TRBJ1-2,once,CASSPGIGGRVDGYTF,TGTGCCAGCAGCCCCGGTATCGGGGGCAGGGTGGATGGCTACACCTTC
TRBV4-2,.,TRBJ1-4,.,CASSQGTGGNEKLFF,TGTGCCAGCAGCCAAGGGACGGGGGGTAATGAAAAACTGTTTTTT
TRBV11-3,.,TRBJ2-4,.,CASSEGDGDIQYF,TGTGCCAGCAGCGAAGGGGATGGGGACATTCAGTACTTC
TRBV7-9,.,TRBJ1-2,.,CASSSERGGDGYTF,TGTGCCAGCAGCTCGGAGAGGGGGGGGGATGGCTACACCTTC
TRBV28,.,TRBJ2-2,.,CASYEGTGELFF,TGTGCCAGCTATGAGGGGACCGGGGAGCTGTTTTTT
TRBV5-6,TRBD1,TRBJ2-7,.,CASSPDRGSYEQYF,TGTGCCAGCAGCCCGGACAGGGGCTCCTACGAGCAGTACTTC
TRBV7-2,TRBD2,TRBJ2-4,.,CASSPSGAGNIQYF,TGTGCCAGCAGCCCTAGCGGAGCGGGGAACATTCAGTACTTC
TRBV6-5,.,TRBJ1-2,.,CASRLDGLGYGYTF,TGTGCCAGCAGATTAGACGGCCTTGGCTATGGCTACACCTTC
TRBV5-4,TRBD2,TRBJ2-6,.,CASSFGIAGQRTGANVLTF,TGTGCCAGCAGCTTTGGAATAGCGGGACAAAGGACCGGGGCCAACGTCCTGACTTTC
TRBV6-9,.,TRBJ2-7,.,CASSFPGAGFYEQYF,TGTGCCAGCAGTTTTCCGGGAGCCGGTTTCTACGAGCAGTACTTC
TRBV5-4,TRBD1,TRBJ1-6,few,CASSLGQGLNSPLHF,TGTGCCAGCAGCTTGGGACAGGGCTTAAACTCACCCCTCCACTTT
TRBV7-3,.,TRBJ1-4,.,CASSPSPKGVDSGTNEKLFF,TGTGCCAGCAGTCCCAGCCCCAAAGGGGTGGATAGTGGGACTAATGAAAAACTGTTTTTT
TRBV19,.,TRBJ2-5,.,CASSIGPAGAKETQYF,TGTGCCAGTAGTATAGGTCCAGCTGGAGCGAAAGAGACCCAGTACTTC
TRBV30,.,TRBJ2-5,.,CAWSVLSDYEETQYF,TGTGCCTGGAGTGTACTCTCGGACTATGAAGAGACCCAGTACTTC
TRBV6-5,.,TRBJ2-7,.,CASRESSYEQYF,TGTGCCAGCAGAGAAAGCTCCTACGAGCAGTACTTC
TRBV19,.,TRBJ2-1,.,CASSSPGHTLSNEQFF,TGTGCCAGTAGTAGCCCGGGACACACCTTATCCAATGAGCAGTTCTTC
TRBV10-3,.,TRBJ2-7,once,CATSNMDSEQYF,TGTGCCACCTCCAACATGGACAGTGAGCAGTACTTC
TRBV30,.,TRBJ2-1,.,CAWSPRGVAKQFF,TGTGCCTGGTCTCCCCGCGGTGTTGCCAAGCAGTTCTTC
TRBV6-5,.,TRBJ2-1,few,CASSYTASSYNEQFF,TGTGCCAGCAGTTACACGGCGAGCTCCTACAATGAGCAGTTCTTC
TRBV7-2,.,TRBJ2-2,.,CASSLDTGELFF,TGTGCCAGCAGCCTAGACACCGGGGAGCTGTTTTTT
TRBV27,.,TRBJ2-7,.,CASSLTSLFYEQYF,TGTGCCAGCAGTTTAACTAGCCTTTTCTACGAGCAGTACTTC
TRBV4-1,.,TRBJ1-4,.,CASSQVQGLPPNEKLFF,TGCGCCAGCAGCCAAGTCCAGGGATTACCACCTAATGAAAAACTGTTTTTT
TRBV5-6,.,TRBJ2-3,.,CASSEVRGAGFTDTQYF,TGTGCCAGCAGCGAGGTCCGGGGGGCCGGGTTCACAGATACGCAGTATTTT
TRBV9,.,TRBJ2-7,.,CASSAGSASAYEQYF,TGTGCCAGCAGCGCAGGGAGCGCGAGTGCCTACGAGCAGTACTTC
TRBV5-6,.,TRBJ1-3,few,CASSLGPRSGNTIYF,TGTGCCAGCAGCTTGGGACCACGCTCTGGAAACACCATATATTTT
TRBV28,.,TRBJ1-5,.,CASSSGGYTKITKSNQPQHF,TGTGCCAGCAGTTCGGGGGGGTATACCAAAATAACCAAGAGCAATCAGCCCCAGCATTTT
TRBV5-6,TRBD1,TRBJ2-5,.,CASSFSPSGQGGQGQYF,TGTGCCAGCAGCTTTTCCCCGTCGGGACAGGGGGGGCAGGGGCAGTACTTC
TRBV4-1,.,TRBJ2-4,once,CASSQGWFENIQYF,TGCGCCAGCAGCCAAGGATGGTTCGAAAACATTCAGTACTTC
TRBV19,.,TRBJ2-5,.,CASSYEDQETQYF,TGTGCCAGTAGTTACGAAGACCAAGAGACCCAGTACTTC
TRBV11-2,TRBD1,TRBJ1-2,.,CASRPRDRVSGYTF,TGTGCCAGCAGACCCCGGGACAGGGTATCCGGCTACACCTTC